The entry below describes one T cell receptor beta chain. The sample belongs to a study of T cell responses to AZD1222 COVID-19 vaccine. The V gene's germline CDR1 is SGHNT and CDR2 YYREEE (reference sequence). This CDR3 region has 13 residues. The junction had 7 bases not matched to a gene; V was cut back by 5 bases and J by 6 bases. Clones were read by immunoSEQ multiplex PCR, and TCRdb kept only the in-frame ones, dropping some. Counted here are roughly 150,000 clones, more than 75% occurring once; the ten biggest clones make up 5%. Here the sequenced sample was peripheral blood, taken on day 0 of AZD1222 vaccination. The origin of this receptor is an adult in good health. V is TRBV5-4 and J is TRBJ2-7; 8 nucleotides line up with TRBD2. CDR3 nucleotide sequence: TGTGCCAGCAGTAGGGGACTAGTGCTCGAGCAGTACTTC. Translation gives CASSRGLVLEQYF.